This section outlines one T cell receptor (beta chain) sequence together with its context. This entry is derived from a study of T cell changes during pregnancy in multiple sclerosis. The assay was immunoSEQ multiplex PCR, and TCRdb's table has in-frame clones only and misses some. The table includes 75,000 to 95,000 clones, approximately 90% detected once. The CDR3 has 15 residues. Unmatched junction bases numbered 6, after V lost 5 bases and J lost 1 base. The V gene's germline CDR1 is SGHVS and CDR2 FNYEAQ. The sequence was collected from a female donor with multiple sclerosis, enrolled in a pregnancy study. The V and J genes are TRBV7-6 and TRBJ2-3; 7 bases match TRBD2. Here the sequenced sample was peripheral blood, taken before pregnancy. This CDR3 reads CASSPRAGGTDTQYF. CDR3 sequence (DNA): TGTGCCAGCAGCCCTAGGGCGGGGGGCACAGATACGCAGTATTTT.